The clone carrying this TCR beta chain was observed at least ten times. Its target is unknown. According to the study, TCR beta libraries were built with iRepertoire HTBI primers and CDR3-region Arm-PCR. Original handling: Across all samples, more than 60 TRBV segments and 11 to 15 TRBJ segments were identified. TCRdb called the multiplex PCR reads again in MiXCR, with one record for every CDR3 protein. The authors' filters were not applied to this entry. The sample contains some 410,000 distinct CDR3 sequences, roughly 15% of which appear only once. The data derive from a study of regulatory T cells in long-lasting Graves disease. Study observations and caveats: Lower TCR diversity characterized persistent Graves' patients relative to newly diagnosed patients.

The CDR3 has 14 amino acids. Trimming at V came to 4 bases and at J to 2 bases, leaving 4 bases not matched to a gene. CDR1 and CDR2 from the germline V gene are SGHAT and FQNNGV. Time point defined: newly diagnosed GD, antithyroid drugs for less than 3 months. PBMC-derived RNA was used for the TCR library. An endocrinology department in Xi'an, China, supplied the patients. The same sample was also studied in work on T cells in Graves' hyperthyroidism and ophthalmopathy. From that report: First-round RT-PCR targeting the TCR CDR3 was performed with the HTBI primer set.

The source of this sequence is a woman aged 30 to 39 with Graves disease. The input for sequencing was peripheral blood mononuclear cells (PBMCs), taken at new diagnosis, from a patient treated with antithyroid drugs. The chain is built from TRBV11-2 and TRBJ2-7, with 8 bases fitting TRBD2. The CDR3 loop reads CASSWGLGAYEQYF. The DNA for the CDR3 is TGTGCCAGCAGCTGGGGACTAGGAGCCTACGAGCAGTACTTC.